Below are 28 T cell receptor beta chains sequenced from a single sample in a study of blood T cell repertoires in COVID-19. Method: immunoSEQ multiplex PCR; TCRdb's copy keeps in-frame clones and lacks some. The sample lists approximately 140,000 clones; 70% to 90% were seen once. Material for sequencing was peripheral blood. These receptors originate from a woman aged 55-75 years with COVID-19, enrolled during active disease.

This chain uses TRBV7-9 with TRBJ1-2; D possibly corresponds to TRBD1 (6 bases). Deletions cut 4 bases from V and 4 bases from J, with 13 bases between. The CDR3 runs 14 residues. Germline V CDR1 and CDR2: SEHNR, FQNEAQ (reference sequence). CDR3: CASSSAGDPYGYTF. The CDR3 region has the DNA TGTGCCAGCAGCTCGGCAGGGGATCCCTATGGCTACACCTTC. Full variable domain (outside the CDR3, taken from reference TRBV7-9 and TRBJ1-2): DTGVSQNPRHKITKRGQNVTFRCDPISEHNRLYWYRQTLGQGPEFLTYFQNEAQLEKSRLLSDRFSAERPKGSFSTLEIQRTEQGDSAMYLCASSSAGDPYGYTFGSGTRLTVV.

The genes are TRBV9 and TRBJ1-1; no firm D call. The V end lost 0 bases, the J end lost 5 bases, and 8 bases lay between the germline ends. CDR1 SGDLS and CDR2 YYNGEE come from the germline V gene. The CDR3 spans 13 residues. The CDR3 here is CASSVDWRTEAFF. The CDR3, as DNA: TGTGCCAGCAGCGTAGATTGGAGGACTGAAGCTTTCTTT.

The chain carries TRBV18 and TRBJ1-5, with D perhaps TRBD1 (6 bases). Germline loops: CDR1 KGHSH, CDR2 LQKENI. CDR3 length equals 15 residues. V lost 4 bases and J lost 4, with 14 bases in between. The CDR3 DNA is TGTGCCAGCTCACTCCTACCCGACAGGAATCAGCCCCAGCATTTT. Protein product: CASSLLPDRNQPQHF.

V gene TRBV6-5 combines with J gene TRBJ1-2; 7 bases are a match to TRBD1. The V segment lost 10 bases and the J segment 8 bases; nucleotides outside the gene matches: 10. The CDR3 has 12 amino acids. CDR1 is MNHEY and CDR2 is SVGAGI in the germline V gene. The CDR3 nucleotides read TGTGCCACAGGGGGACGGGGTTTCGGCTACACCTTC. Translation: CATGGRGFGYTF.

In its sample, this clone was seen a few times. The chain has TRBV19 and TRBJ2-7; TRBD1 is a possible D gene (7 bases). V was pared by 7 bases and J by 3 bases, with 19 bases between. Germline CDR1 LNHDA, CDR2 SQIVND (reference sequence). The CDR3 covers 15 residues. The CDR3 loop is CASTSKSGGLYEQYF. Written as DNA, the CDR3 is TGTGCCAGTACCTCAAAGTCAGGGGGGCTCTACGAGCAGTACTTC.

CDR3 sequence: CASTSGPGSSGYTF. In DNA, the CDR3 is TGTGCCAGCACCTCGGGTCCGGGTTCGAGTGGCTACACCTTC. The chain couples TRBV27 to TRBJ1-2, with D uncertain. Deletions cut 7 bases from V and 7 bases from J, with 19 bases between. Looked up from germline, CDR1 is MNHEY and CDR2 is SMNVEV (reference sequence). The CDR3 runs to 14 residues.

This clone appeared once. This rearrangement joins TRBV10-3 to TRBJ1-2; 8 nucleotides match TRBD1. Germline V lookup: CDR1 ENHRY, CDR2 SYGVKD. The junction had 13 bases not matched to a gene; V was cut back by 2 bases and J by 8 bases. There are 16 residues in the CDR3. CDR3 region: CAISEPGTGTVAGYTF. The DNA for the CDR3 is TGTGCCATCAGTGAGCCGGGGACAGGAACAGTAGCGGGCTACACCTTC.

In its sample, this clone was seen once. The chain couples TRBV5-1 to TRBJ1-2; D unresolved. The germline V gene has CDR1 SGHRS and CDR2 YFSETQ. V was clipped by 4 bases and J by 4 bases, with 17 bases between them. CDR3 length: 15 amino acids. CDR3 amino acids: CASSPLAGEGYGYTF. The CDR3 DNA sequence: TGCGCCAGCAGCCCACTTGCGGGTGAGGGCTATGGCTACACCTTC.

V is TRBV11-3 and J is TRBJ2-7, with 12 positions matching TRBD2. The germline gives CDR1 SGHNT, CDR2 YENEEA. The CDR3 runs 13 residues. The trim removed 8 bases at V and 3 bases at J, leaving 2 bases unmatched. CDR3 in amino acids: CASSSGGDYEQYF. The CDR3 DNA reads TGTGCCAGCTCTAGCGGGGGGGACTACGAGCAGTACTTC.

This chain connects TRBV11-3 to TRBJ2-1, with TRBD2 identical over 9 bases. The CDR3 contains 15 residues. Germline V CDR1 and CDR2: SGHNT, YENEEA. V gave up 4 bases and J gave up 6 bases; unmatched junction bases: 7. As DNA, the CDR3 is TGTGCCAGCAGCTCTGAGGCGGGGGGGCGCAATGAGCAGTTCTTC. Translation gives CASSSEAGGRNEQFF.

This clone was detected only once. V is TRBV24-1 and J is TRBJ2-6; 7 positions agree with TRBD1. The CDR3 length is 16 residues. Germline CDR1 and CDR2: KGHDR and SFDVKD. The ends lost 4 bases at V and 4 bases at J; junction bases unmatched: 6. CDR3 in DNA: TGTGCCACCAGTGAGGACAGGTGGTGGGGGGCCAACGTCCTGACTTTC. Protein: CATSEDRWWGANVLTF.

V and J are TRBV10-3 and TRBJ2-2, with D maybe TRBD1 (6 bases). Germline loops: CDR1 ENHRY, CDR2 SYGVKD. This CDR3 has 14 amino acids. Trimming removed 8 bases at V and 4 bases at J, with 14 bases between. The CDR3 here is CAIGWQGSTGELFF. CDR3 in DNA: TGTGCCATCGGCTGGCAGGGGTCCACCGGGGAGCTGTTTTTT.

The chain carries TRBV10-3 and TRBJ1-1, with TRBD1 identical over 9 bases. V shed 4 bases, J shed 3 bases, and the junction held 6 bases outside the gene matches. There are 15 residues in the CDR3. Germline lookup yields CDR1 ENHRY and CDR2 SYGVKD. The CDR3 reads CAISGQTGGDTEAFF. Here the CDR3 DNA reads TGTGCCATCAGTGGCCAGACAGGGGGGGACACTGAAGCTTTCTTT.

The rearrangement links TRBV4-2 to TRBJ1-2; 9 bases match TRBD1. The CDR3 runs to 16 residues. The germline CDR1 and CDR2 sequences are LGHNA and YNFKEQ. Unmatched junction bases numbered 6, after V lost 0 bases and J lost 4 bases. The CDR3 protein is CASSQEPGQGAYGYTF. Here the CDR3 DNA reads TGTGCCAGCAGCCAAGAACCGGGACAGGGAGCCTATGGCTACACCTTC.

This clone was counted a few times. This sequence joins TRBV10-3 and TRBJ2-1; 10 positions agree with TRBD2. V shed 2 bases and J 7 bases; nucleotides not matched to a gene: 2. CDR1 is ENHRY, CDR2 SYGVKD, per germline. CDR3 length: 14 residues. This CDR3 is CAISELAGENEQFF. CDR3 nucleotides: TGTGCCATCAGTGAGCTAGCGGGGGAGAATGAGCAGTTCTTC.

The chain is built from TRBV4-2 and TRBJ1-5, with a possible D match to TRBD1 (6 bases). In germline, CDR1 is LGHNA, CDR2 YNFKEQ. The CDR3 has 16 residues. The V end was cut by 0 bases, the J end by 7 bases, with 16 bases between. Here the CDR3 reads CASSQDVGAPLQPQHF. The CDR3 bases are TGTGCCAGCAGCCAAGACGTGGGGGCGCCTCTCCAGCCCCAGCATTTT.

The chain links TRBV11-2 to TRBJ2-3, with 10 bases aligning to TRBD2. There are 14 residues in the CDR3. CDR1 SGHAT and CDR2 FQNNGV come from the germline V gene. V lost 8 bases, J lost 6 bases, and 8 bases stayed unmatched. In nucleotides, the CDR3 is TGTGCCAGCGGACTAGCGGTGTCTTTGGATACGCAGTATTTT. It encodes CASGLAVSLDTQYF.

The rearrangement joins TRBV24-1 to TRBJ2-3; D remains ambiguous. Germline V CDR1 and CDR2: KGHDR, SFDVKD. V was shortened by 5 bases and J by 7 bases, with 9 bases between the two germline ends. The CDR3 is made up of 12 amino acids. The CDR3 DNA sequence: TGTGCCACCAGTGCAACTACCAATACGCAGTATTTT. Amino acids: CATSATTNTQYF.

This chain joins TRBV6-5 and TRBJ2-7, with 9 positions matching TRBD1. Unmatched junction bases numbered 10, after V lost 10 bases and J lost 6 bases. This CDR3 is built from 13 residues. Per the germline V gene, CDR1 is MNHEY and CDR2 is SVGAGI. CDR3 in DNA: TGTGCCACAACGGGACAGGGTGATCGCGAGCAGTACTTC. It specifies CATTGQGDREQYF.

The DNA for the CDR3 is TGTGCCAGCTCCCCGGGGACAGGGACCTCCTACGAGCAGTACTTC. Translation: CASSPGTGTSYEQYF. The V and J genes are TRBV18 and TRBJ2-7; 9 nucleotides align to TRBD1. The CDR3 has 15 residues. Germline-derived CDR1 and CDR2 are KGHSH and LQKENI. The J segment lost 0 bases and the V segment lost 6 bases, leaving 6 bases of the junction unmatched.

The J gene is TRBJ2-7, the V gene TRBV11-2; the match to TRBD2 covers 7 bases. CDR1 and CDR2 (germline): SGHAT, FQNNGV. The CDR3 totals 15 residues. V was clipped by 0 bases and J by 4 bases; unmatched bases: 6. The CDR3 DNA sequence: TGTGCCAGCAGCTTAGAGGGGCAGGGAGGGTACGAGCAGTACTTC. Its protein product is CASSLEGQGGYEQYF.

CDR3 in amino acids: CASTYSAGGNNNEQFF. The CDR3 coding sequence is TGTGCCAGCACCTATAGCGCGGGGGGAAACAACAATGAGCAGTTCTTC. The chain carries TRBV2 and TRBJ2-1; 8 nucleotides agree with TRBD2. J lost 5 bases, V lost 7 bases, and 13 bases had no gene match. Germline V gene lookup returns CDR1 SNHLY and CDR2 FYNNEI. CDR3 size: 16 residues.

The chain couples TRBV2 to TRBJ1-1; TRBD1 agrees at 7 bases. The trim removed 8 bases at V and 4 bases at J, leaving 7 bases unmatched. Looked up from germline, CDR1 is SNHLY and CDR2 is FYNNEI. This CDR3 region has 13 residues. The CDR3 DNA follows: TGTGCCAGCTTAAAAGACAGGGTCACTGAAGCTTTCTTT. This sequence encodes CASLKDRVTEAFF.

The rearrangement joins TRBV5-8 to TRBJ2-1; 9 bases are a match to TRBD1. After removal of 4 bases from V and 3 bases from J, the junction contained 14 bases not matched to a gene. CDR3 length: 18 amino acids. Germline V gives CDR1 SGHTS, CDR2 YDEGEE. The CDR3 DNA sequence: TGTGCCAGCAGCCTTACCTTGGCCGGGACAGGGCTCTACAATGAGCAGTTCTTC. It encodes CASSLTLAGTGLYNEQFF.

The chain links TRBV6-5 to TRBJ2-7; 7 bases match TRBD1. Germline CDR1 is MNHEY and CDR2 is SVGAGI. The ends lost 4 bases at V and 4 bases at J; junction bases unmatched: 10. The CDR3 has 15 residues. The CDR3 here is CASSSPGTVIYEQYF. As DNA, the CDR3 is TGTGCCAGCAGTTCCCCCGGGACAGTCATTTACGAGCAGTACTTC.

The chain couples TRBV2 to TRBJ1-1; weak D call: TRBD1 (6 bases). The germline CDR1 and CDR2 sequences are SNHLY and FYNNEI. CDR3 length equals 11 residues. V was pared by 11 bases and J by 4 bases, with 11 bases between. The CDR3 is CARGGGTEAFF. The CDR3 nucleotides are TGTGCCCGAGGGGGGGGCACTGAAGCTTTCTTT.

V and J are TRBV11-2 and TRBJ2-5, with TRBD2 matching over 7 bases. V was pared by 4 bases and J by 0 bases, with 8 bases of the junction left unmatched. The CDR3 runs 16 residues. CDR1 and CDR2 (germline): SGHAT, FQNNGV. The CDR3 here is CASSSSLARYQETQYF. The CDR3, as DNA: TGTGCCAGCAGCTCCTCACTAGCGCGGTACCAAGAGACCCAGTACTTC.

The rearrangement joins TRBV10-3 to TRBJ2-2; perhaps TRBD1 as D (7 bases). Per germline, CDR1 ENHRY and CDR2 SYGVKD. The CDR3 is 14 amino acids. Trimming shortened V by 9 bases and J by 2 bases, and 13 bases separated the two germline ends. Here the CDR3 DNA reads TGTGCCATACGGGGGACAGTAAACACCGGGGAGCTGTTTTTT. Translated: CAIRGTVNTGELFF.